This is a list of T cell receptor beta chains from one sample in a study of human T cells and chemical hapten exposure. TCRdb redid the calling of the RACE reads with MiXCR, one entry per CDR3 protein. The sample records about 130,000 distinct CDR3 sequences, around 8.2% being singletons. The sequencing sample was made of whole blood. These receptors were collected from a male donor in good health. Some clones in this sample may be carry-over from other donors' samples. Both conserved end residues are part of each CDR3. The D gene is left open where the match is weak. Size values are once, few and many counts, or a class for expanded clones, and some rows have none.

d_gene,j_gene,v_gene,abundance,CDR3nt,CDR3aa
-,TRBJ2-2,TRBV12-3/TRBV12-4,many,TGTGCCAGCAGGCCGGGACGGAACACCGGGGAGCTGTTTTTT,CASRPGRNTGELFF
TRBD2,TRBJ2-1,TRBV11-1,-,TGTGCCAGCAGCTTAGCGGCACTAGCGGGAGGGCGGTCTCTTAACAATGAGCAGTTCTTC,CASSLAALAGGRSLNNEQFF
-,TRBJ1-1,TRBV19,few,TGTGCCAGTAGGGGATGGGCTGAAGCTTTCTTT,CASRGWAEAFF
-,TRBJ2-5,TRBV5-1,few,TGCGCCAGCAGCCTGGGCCTAGCAAGGGAGACCCAGTACTTC,CASSLGLARETQYF
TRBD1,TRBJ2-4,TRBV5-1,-,TGCGCCAGCAGCTTGGCGGGAGACAGGGGGCAGGCCATTCAGTACTTC,CASSLAGDRGQAIQYF
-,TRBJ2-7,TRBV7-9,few,TGTGCCAGCAGCTTAGCGGTATCAGAGCAGTACTTC,CASSLAVSEQYF
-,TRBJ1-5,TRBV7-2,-,TGTGCCAGCAGCTTAGAGGTCCTAGGGCCCCAGCATTTT,CASSLEVLGPQHF
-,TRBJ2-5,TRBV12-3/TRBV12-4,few,TGTGCCAGCAGCCCCGACAGGTCCCAAGAGACCCAGTACTTC,CASSPDRSQETQYF
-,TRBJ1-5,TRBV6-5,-,TGTGCCAGCAGTTCGGGGGGAAGTCAGCCCCAGCATTTT,CASSSGGSQPQHF
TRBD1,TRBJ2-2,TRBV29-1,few,TGCAGCGTTGAAGATAATTTTTCAGGGGGAAACACCGGGGAGCTGTTTTTT,CSVEDNFSGGNTGELFF
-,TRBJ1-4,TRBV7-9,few,TGTGCCAGCAGCTTAGTTGGGGCGGATGAAAAACTGTTTTTT,CASSLVGADEKLFF
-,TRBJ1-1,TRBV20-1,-,TGCAGTGCTAGAGCTAGTACCCAGAACACTGAAGCTTTCTTT,CSARASTQNTEAFF
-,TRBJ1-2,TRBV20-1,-,TGCAGTGCTAGAGATCGGGCAGGGCCTTGGAGCACCTTC,CSARDRAGPWSTF
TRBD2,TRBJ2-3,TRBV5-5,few,TGTGCCAGCAGCCTCAGCGGGAGAGGCGCAGATACGCAGTATTTT,CASSLSGRGADTQYF
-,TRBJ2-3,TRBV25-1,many,TGTGCCAGCAGTGGTGGACAGTACACAGATACGCAGTATTTT,CASSGGQYTDTQYF
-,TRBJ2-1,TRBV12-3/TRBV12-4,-,TGTGCCAGCAGTTTAAGGGATAGCTCCTACAATGAGCAGTTCTTC,CASSLRDSSYNEQFF
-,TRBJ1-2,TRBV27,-,TGTGCCAGCAGATTCTCAGATAACTATGGCTACACCTTC,CASRFSDNYGYTF
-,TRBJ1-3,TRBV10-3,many,TGTGCCATCAGTGAAGCCGGGACAACTGGAAACACCATATATTTT,CAISEAGTTGNTIYF
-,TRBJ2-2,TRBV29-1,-,TGCAGCGTTGATGCGACGAACACCGGGGAGCTGTTTTTT,CSVDATNTGELFF
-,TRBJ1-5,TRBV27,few,TGTGCCAGCAGTACCCATTATGGGGGCAATCAGCCCCAGCATTTT,CASSTHYGGNQPQHF
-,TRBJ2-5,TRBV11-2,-,TGTGCCAGCAGCTTAGACACAGGGATGGGTGAGACCCAGTACTTC,CASSLDTGMGETQYF
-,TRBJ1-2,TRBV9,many,TGTGCCAGCAGCGTAGGGGCGAGAGGCTACACCTTC,CASSVGARGYTF
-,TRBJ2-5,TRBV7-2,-,TGTGCCAGCAGCTCGACTTCCCAAGAGACCCAGTACTTC,CASSSTSQETQYF
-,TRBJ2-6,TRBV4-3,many,TGCGCCAGCAGCCCCGGGGCCGTCTCTGGGGCCAACGTCCTGACTTTC,CASSPGAVSGANVLTF
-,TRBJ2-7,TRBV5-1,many,TGCGCCAGCAGCTTGGAGGTGGGAACCATCAACGAGCAGTACTTC,CASSLEVGTINEQYF
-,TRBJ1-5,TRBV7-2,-,TGTGCCAGCAGCTTGGTCGGGAATAGCAATCAGCCCCAGCATTTT,CASSLVGNSNQPQHF
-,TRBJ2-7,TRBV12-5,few,TGTGCTAGTGGTTTGCCAGGGTACGAGCAGTACTTC,CASGLPGYEQYF
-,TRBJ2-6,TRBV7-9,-,TGTGCCAGCAGCTTAGCAGGGGAAGCCGGGGCCAACGTCCTGACTTTC,CASSLAGEAGANVLTF
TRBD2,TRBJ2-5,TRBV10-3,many,TGTGCCATCAGTGCTAGCGGGAGTCCCCCCCAAGAGACCCAGTACTTC,CAISASGSPPQETQYF
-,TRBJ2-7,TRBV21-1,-,TGTGCCAGCAGCAAACCAGTTAGAGCCGGGAACTCCTACGAGCAGTACTTC,CASSKPVRAGNSYEQYF
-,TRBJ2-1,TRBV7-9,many,TGTGCCAGCAGCTTAGAATCTTCAGTATATGAGCAGTTCTTC,CASSLESSVYEQFF
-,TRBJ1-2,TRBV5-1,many,TGCGCCAGCAGCTTCACGGGGCGCCATGACTATGGCTACACCTTC,CASSFTGRHDYGYTF
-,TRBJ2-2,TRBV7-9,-,TGTGTAGAAACGGAAGGAAACACCGGGGAGCTGTTTTTT,CVETEGNTGELFF
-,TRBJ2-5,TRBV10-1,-,TGCGCCAGCAGTGAGCTGCTGGGGGAGACCCAGTACTTC,CASSELLGETQYF
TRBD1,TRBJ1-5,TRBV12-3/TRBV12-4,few,TGTGCCAGCAGTTCCAGGACAGGGTTTATGGAAGATAGCAATCAGCCCCAGCATTTT,CASSSRTGFMEDSNQPQHF
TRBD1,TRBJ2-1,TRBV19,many,TGTGCCAGTAGTACCGGACAGGGGGCGGGCAATGAGCAGTTCTTC,CASSTGQGAGNEQFF
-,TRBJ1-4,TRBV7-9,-,TGTGCCAGCAGCTTAGATCTTGAAAAACTGTTTTTT,CASSLDLEKLFF
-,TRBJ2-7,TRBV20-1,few,TGCAGTGCTAGGGCCCGGCGGGGACTCTCCTACGAGCAGTACTTC,CSARARRGLSYEQYF
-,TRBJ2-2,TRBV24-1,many,TGTGCCACCAGTGACAACAGGGACACCGGGGAGCTGTTTTTT,CATSDNRDTGELFF